This TCR beta chain was captured in a study of control samples from healthy donors and cancer patients. In germline, CDR1 is SNHLY, CDR2 FYNNEI. The V gene lost 4 bases and the J gene lost 8 bases, with 8 bases spanning the gap. This CDR3 is 11 amino acids long. Profiling relied on immunoSEQ multiplex PCR, and the TCRdb table lists in-frame clones only, not all of them. The sample consists of about 120,000 clones, around 90% of them appearing once. The chain combines TRBV2 with TRBJ1-2; D unresolved. The receptor's source is an older woman in good health. Sequencing was done on a sample of blood. In DNA, the CDR3 is TGTGCCAGCAGTGTTCACCTGGGCTACACCTTC. Its protein product is CASSVHLGYTF. The entire variable domain, with the rest obtained from reference TRBV2 and TRBJ1-2, is as follows: EPEVTQTPSHQVTQMGQEVILRCVPISNHLYFYWYRQILGQKVEFLVSFYNNEISEKSEIFDDQFSVERPDGSNFTLKIRSTKLEDSAMYFCASSVHLGYTFGSGTRLTVV.